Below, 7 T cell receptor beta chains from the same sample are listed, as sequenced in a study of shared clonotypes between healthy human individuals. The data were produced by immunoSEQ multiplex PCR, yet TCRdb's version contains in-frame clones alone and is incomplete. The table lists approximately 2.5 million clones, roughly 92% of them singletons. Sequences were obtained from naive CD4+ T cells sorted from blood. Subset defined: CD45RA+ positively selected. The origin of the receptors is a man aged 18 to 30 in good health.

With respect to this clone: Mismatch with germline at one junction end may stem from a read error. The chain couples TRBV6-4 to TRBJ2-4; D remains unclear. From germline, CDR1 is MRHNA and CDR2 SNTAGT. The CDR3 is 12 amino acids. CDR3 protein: CASRTLGSLGDF. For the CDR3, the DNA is TGTGCCAGCAGGACCTTGGGCAGCCTTGGGGACTTC.

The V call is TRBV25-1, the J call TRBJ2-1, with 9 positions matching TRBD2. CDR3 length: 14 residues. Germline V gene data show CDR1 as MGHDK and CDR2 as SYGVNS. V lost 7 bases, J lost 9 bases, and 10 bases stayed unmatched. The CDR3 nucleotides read TGTGCCAGCATGAGAGCGGGAGGAGGTGGTGAGCAGTTCTTC. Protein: CASMRAGGGGEQFF.

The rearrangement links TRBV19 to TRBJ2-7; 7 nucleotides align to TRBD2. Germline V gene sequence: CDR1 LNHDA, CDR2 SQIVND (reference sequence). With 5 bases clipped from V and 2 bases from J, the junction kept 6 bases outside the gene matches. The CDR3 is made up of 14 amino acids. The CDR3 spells CASSPSGTAYEQYF. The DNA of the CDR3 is TGTGCCAGTAGTCCTAGCGGTACGGCCTACGAGCAGTACTTC.

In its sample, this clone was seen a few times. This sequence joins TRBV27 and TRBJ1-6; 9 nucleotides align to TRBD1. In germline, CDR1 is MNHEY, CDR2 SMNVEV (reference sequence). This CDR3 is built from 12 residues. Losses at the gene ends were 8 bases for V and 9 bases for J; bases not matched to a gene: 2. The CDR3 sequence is CASGTGSSPLHF. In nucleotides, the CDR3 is TGTGCCAGCGGGACAGGGTCTTCACCCCTCCACTTT.

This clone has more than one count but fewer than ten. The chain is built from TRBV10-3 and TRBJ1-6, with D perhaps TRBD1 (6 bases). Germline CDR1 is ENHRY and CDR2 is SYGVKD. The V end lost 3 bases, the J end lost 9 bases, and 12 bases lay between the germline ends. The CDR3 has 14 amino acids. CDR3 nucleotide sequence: TGTGCCATCAGTGAATCACAGGGTAGTTCACCCCTCCACTTT. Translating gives CAISESQGSSPLHF.

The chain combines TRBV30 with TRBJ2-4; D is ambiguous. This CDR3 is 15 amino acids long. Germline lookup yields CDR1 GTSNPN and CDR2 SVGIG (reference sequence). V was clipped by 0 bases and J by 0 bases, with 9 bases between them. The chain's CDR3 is CAWSVRGLAKNIQYF. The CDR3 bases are TGTGCCTGGAGTGTACGTGGTCTAGCCAAAAACATTCAGTACTTC. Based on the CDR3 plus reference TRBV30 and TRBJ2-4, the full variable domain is SQTIHQWPATLVQPVGSPLSLECTVEGTSNPNLYWYRQAAGRGLQLLFYSVGIGQISSEVPQNLSASRPQDRQFILSSKKLLLSDSGFYLCAWSVRGLAKNIQYFGAGTRLSVL.

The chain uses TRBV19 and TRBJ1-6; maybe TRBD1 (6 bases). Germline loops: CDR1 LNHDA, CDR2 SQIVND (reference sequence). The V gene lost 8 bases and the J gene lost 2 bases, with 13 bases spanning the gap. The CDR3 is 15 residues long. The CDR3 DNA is TGTGCCAGTGCTGAGGGGGATACCTATAATTCACCCCTCCACTTT. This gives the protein CASAEGDTYNSPLHF.